The 3 T cell receptor beta chains below all came from one sample that was sequenced in a study of T cell changes during pregnancy in multiple sclerosis. The assay was immunoSEQ multiplex PCR, and TCRdb's table has in-frame clones only and misses some. This repertoire shows tens of thousands of clones, 91% found once; its top ten account for about 0.75%. Sequenced here: peripheral blood, sampled in the third trimester of pregnancy. The source of these receptors is a female donor in good health, enrolled as a control in a pregnancy study.

This chain's CDR3 is CASSAGLAGGINEQFF. DNA for the CDR3: TGTGCCAGCAGTGCGGGACTAGCGGGGGGGATCAATGAGCAGTTCTTC. The chain uses TRBV2 and TRBJ2-1; 16 nucleotides align to TRBD2. The CDR3 consists of 16 residues. Germline V CDR1 and CDR2: SNHLY, FYNNEI. Trimming at V came to 4 bases and at J to 6 bases, leaving 3 bases not matched to a gene.

This clone was seen a single time. The V gene is TRBV2, the J gene TRBJ1-5; TRBD1 matches 7 bases. The germline CDR1 and CDR2 sequences are SNHLY and FYNNEI. This CDR3 has 13 amino acids. V dropped 2 bases and J dropped 7; count of bases not matched to a gene: 2. CDR3 nucleotide sequence: TGTGCCAGCAGTGAACAGGGGGAACAGCCCCAGCATTTT. It is translated as CASSEQGEQPQHF.

The chain combines TRBV5-4 with TRBJ1-2, with D possibly TRBD1 on 6 matching bases. Trimming took 4 bases from V and 5 from J, leaving 21 bases between them. This CDR3 comprises 16 residues. Germline V gene sequence: CDR1 SGHNT, CDR2 YYREEE (reference sequence). As DNA, the CDR3 is TGTGCCAGCAGCCCTGGACAGCAGACCTTGATTTATGGCTACACCTTC. It specifies CASSPGQQTLIYGYTF.